The 3 T cell receptor beta chains reported below all come from one sample, sequenced in a study of control samples from healthy donors and cancer patients. Assay used: immunoSEQ multiplex PCR; TCRdb lists only in-frame clones, some missing. The sample lists 140,000 to 150,000 clones, 89% occurring once. Sequencing input: blood. The receptors come from a man aged 30 to 39 in good health.

The table lists this clone with a few counts. The V gene is TRBV7-2, the J gene TRBJ1-2; D unresolved. Looked up from germline, CDR1 is SGHTA and CDR2 is FQGNSA. V lost 5 bases and J lost 5, with 18 bases in between. This CDR3 has 15 amino acids. The CDR3 DNA follows: TGTGCCAGCAGCCGTGACTTCGTCCAGAGATATGGCTACACCTTC. Protein: CASSRDFVQRYGYTF.

The V gene is TRBV6-5, the J gene TRBJ2-7; TRBD2 matches 7 bases. This CDR3 spans 15 amino acids. Trimming removed 0 bases from V and 5 bases from J; junction bases left unmatched: 7. Germline values: CDR1 MNHEY, CDR2 SVGAGI. Here the CDR3 DNA reads TGTGCCAGCAGTTACTCTGCGGGAGTGGTGAACGAGCAGTACTTC. Translation gives CASSYSAGVVNEQYF.

The chain has TRBV10-3 and TRBJ2-1, with 10 bases identical to TRBD2. V lost 4 bases to trimming and J lost 0 bases; unmatched junction nucleotides: 15. Germline V gene lookup returns CDR1 ENHRY and CDR2 SYGVKD. The CDR3 length is 20 residues. In DNA form, the CDR3 reads TGTGCCATCAGTGCCCCCGGGACTAGCGCTTCTTTAAGCTCCTACAATGAGCAGTTCTTC. It translates to CAISAPGTSASLSSYNEQFF.